This T cell receptor (beta chain) comes out of a study of shared clonotypes between healthy human individuals. On the study more broadly: Per-donor plates numbered three CD4 naive, three CD4 memory, two CD8 naive and one CD8 memory. Regarding the study as a whole: Although depth was large, rarefaction showed that sequencing of the sorted subsets was incomplete. Estimated clonotype richness was generally higher in naive than memory subsets.

As regards this clone: Its antigen is not known. A read error may explain this, as a much larger clone is one base away. Within the sample, other DNA sequences also encode this same CDR3.

The table came from immunoSEQ multiplex PCR; TCRdb's copy has only in-frame clones and leaves some out. This table has more than 1 million clones, 75% to 85% appearing once. CDR1 and CDR2 (germline): SNHLY, FYNNEI. V was clipped by 2 bases and J by 2 bases, with 6 bases between them. CDR3 size: 13 residues. What was sequenced was memory CD4+ T cells from PBMCs. Subset described: CD45RA-negative fraction. The chain combines TRBV2 with TRBJ1-1; D possibly corresponds to TRBD1 (5 bases). The receptor was isolated from a man aged 18 to 29 in good health. Some clones in this sample may be carry-over from other donors' samples. As DNA, the CDR3 is TGTGCCAGCAGTGAACAGGGAAACACTGAAGCTTTCTTT. It encodes CASSEQGNTEAFF.